This TCR beta chain was found in a study of control samples from healthy donors and cancer patients. Libraries were prepared by immunoSEQ multiplex PCR; TCRdb keeps only in-frame clonotypes and omits some of them. This sample yields tens of thousands of clones, of which around 90% are seen a single time; around 15% belongs to the top ten. CDR3 length: 13 amino acids. Trimming pared 4 bases from V and 6 bases from J, leaving 10 bases between. The sample taken for sequencing was PBMCs. The TCR sequence derives from a man between 60 and 75 years old with head and neck cancer. The V and J genes are TRBV12-3 or TRBV12-4 and TRBJ1-5, with a weak D call TRBD1 (5 bases). The CDR3 sequence: CASSWDSGQPQHF. The CDR3 DNA reads TGTGCCAGCAGTTGGGACTCCGGTCAGCCCCAGCATTTT.